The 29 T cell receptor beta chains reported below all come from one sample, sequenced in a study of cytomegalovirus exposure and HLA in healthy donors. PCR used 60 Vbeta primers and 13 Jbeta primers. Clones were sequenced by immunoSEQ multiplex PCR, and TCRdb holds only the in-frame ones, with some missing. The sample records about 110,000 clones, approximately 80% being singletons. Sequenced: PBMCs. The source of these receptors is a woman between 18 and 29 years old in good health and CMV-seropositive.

The DNA for the CDR3 is TGCGCCAGCAGCTTGATGCGGAACACCGGGGAGCTGTTTTTT. Its translation is CASSLMRNTGELFF. The chain recombines TRBV5-1 with TRBJ2-2; D not resolved. CDR1 is SGHRS and CDR2 is YFSETQ in the germline V gene. This CDR3 comprises 14 residues. Trimming stripped 1 base from V and 1 base from J, with 5 bases between.

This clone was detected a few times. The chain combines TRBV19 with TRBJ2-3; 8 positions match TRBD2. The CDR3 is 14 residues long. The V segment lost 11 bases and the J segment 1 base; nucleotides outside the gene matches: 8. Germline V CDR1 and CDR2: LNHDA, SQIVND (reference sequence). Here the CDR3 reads CASSKRECTDTQYF. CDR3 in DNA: TGTGCCTCGTCAAAGCGGGAGTGCACAGATACGCAGTATTTT. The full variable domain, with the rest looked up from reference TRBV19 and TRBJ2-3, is DGGITQSPKYLFRKEGQNVTLSCEQNLNHDAMYWYRQDPGQGLRLIYYSQIVNDFQKGDIAEGYSVSREKKESFPLTVTSAQKNPTAFYLCASSKRECTDTQYFGPGTRLTVL.

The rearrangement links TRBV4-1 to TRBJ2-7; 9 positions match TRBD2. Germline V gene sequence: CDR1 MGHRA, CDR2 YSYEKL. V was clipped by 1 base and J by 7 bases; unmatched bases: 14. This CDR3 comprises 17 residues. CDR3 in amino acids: CASSQGRLAGGAWEQYF. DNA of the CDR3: TGCGCCAGCAGCCAAGGCCGACTGGCGGGAGGGGCCTGGGAGCAGTACTTC.

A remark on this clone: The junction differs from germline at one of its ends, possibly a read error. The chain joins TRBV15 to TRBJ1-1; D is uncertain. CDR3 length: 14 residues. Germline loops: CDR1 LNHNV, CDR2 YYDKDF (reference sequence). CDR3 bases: TGTGCCACCAGCAGAGTTAATCGCAACAGTGAAGCTTTCTTT. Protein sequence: CATSRVNRNSEAFF.

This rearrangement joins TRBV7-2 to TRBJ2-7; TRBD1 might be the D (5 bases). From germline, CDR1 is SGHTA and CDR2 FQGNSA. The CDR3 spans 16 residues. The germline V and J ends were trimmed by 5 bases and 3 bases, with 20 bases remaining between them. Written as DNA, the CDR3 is TGTGCCAGCAGCGGTCGGACACCTTTTGGCGTCTACGAGCAGTACTTC. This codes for CASSGRTPFGVYEQYF.

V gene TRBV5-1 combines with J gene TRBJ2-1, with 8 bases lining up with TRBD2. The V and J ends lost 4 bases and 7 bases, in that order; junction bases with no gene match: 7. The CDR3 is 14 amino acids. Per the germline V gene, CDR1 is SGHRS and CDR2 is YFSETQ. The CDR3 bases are TGCGCCAGCAGCATCGAGGCTAGCGGGAATGAGCAGTTCTTC. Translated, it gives CASSIEASGNEQFF.

CDR3: CASSLADTEAFF. CDR3 DNA sequence: TGCGCCAGCAGCTTGGCGGACACTGAAGCTTTCTTT. The rearrangement links TRBV5-1 to TRBJ1-1; the D is unclear. Between the trimmed V and J ends, which lost 0 bases and 3 bases, there was a span of 3 bases. The CDR3 has 12 amino acids. Germline values: CDR1 SGHRS, CDR2 YFSETQ.

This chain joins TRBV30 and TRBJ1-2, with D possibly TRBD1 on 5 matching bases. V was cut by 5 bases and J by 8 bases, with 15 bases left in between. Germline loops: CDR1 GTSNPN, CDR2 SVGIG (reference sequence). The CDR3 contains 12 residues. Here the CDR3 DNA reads TGTGCCTGGGGGACTGGTATTAGGGGCTACACCTTC. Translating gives CAWGTGIRGYTF.

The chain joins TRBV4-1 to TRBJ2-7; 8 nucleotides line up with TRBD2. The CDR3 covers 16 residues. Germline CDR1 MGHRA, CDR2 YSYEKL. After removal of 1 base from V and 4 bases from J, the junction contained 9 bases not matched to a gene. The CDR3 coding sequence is TGCGCCAGCAGCCAAGGAGTAATAGCGGGATTGTACGAGCAGTACTTC. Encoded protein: CASSQGVIAGLYEQYF.

The CDR3 coding sequence is TGTGCCAGCAGTTTAATGGGGGCGAGCACTGAAGCTTTCTTT. It encodes CASSLMGASTEAFF. This sequence joins TRBV27 and TRBJ1-1, with D perhaps matching TRBD1 (6 bases). Deletions cut 2 bases from V and 4 bases from J, with 11 bases between. The V gene's germline CDR1 is MNHEY and CDR2 SMNVEV (reference sequence). The CDR3 is 14 residues long.

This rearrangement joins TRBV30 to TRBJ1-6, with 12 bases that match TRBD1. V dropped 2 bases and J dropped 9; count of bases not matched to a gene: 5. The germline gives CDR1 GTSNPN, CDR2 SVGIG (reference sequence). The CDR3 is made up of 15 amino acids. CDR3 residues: CAWSRGTGGSSPLHF. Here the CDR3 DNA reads TGTGCCTGGAGTAGGGGGACAGGGGGCTCTTCACCCCTCCACTTT.

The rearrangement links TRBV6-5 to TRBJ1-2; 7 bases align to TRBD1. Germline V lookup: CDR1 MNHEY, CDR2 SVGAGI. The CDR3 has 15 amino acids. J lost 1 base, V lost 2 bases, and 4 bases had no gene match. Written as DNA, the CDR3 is TGTGCCAGCAGTTACCGGGACAGTATTAACTATGGCTACACCTTC. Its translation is CASSYRDSINYGYTF.

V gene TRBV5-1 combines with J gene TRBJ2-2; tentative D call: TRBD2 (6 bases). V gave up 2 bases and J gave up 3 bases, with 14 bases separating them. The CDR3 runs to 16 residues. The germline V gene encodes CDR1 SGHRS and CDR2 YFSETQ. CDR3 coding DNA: TGCGCCAGCAGCTTTGTGGCTAGCGCTTACACCGGGGAGCTGTTTTTT. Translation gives CASSFVASAYTGELFF. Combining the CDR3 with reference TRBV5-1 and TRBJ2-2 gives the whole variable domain KAGVTQTPRYLIKTRGQQVTLSCSPISGHRSVSWYQQTPGQGLQFLFEYFSETQRNKGNFPGRFSGRQFSNSRSEMNVSTLELGDSALYLCASSFVASAYTGELFFGEGSRLTVL.

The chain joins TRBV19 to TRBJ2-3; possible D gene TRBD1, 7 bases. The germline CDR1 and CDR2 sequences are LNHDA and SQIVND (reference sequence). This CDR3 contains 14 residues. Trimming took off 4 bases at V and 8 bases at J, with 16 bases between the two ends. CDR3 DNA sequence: TGTGCCAGTAGTACGGGACAGCACGGGGGTACGCAGTATTTT. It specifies CASSTGQHGGTQYF.

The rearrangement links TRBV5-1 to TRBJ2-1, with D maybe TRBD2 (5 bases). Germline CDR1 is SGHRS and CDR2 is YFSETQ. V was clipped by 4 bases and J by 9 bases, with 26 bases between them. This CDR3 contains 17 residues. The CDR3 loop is CASSPPALARRVGEQFF. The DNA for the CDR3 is TGCGCCAGCAGCCCCCCCGCGTTGGCGAGGCGGGTCGGTGAGCAGTTCTTC.

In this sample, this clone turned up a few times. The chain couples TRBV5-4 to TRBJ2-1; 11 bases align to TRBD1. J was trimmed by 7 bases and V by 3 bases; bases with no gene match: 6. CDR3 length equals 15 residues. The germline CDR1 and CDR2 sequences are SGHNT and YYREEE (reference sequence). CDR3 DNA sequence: TGTGCCAGCAGCTACGGACAGGGGGCTTGGAATGAGCAGTTCTTC. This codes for CASSYGQGAWNEQFF. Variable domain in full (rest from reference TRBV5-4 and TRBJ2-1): ETGVTQSPTHLIKTRGQQVTLRCSSQSGHNTVSWYQQALGQGPQFIFQYYREEENGRGNFPPRFSGLQFPNYSSELNVNALELDDSALYLCASSYGQGAWNEQFFGPGTRLTVL.

The DNA for the CDR3 is TGTGCCAGCAGCGTAGACCAGGAATTAGCTGAAGCTTTCTTT. Protein sequence: CASSVDQELAEAFF. V gene TRBV9 combines with J gene TRBJ1-1; D ambiguous. Trimming cost V 0 bases and J 6 bases, with 12 bases left between them. The CDR3 is made up of 14 amino acids. CDR1 is SGDLS and CDR2 is YYNGEE in the germline V gene.

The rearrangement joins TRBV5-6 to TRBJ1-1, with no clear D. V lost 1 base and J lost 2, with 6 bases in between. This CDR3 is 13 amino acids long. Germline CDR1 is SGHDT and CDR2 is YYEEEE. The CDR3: CASSLPTNTEAFF. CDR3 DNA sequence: TGTGCCAGCAGCTTGCCAACAAACACTGAAGCTTTCTTT.

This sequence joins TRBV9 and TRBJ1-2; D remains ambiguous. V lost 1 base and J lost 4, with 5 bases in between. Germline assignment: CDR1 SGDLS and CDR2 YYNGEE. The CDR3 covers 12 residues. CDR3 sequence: CASSVSSYGYTF. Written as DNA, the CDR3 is TGTGCCAGCAGCGTATCCTCCTATGGCTACACCTTC.

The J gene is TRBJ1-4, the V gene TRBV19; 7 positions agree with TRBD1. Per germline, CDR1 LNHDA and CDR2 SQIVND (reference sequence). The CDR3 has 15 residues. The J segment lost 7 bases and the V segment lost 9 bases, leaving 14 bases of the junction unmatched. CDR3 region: CASSLGDREPEKLFF. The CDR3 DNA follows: TGTGCCAGCAGCCTCGGCGACAGGGAGCCTGAAAAACTGTTTTTT.

The CDR3 region is CASKTSGRTDTQYF. The CDR3 bases are TGTGCCAGCAAAACTAGCGGGAGAACAGATACGCAGTATTTT. V and J are TRBV19 and TRBJ2-3; 11 positions match TRBD2. CDR1 and CDR2 (germline): LNHDA, SQIVND (reference sequence). The CDR3 spans 14 residues. V was pared by 9 bases and J by 3 bases, with 5 bases of the junction left unmatched.

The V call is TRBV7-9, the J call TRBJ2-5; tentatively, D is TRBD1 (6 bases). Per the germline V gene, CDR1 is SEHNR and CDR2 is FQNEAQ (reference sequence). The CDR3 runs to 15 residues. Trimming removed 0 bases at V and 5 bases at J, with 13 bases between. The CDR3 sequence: CASSLAGQGRETQYF. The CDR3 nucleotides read TGTGCCAGCAGCTTAGCGGGGCAGGGGCGGGAGACCCAGTACTTC.

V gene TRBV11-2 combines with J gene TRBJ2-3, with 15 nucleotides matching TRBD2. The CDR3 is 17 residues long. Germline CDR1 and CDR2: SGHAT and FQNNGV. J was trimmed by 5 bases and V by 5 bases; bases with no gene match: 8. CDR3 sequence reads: CASSKGTSGRRVDTQYF. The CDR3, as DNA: TGTGCCAGCAGCAAAGGGACTAGCGGGAGGAGGGTAGATACGCAGTATTTT. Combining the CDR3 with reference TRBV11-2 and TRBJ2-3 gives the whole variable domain EAGVAQSPRYKIIEKRQSVAFWCNPISGHATLYWYQQILGQGPKLLIQFQNNGVVDDSQLPKDRFSAERLKGVDSTLKIQPAKLEDSAVYLCASSKGTSGRRVDTQYFGPGTRLTVL.

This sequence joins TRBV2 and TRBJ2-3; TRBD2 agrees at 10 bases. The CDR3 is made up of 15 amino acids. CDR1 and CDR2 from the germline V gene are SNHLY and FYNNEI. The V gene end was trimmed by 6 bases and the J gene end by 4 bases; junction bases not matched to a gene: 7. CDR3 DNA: TGTGCCAGCAGCCTCAGCGGGAGGGCCGCAGATACGCAGTATTTT. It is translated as CASSLSGRAADTQYF.

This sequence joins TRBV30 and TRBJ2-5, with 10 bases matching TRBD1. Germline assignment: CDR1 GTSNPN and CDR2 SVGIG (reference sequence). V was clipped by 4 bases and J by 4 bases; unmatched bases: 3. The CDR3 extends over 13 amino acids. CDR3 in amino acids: CAWIRDRGETQYF. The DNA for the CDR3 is TGTGCCTGGATTCGGGACAGGGGAGAGACCCAGTACTTC. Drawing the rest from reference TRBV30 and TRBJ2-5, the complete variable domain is SQTIHQWPATLVQPVGSPLSLECTVEGTSNPNLYWYRQAAGRGLQLLFYSVGIGQISSEVPQNLSASRPQDRQFILSSKKLLLSDSGFYLCAWIRDRGETQYFGPGTRLLVL.

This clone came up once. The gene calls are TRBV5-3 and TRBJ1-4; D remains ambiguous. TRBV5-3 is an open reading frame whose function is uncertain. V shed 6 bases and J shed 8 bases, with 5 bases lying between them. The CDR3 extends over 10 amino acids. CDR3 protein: CARTREKLFF. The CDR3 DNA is TGTGCCAGAACTAGAGAAAAACTGTTTTTT.

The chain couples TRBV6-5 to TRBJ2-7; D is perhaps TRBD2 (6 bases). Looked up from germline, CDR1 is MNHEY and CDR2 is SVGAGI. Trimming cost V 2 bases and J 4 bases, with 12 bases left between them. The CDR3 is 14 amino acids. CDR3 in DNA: TGTGCCAGCAGTTACAATCTAGCGACGTACGAGCAGTACTTC. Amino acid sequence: CASSYNLATYEQYF.

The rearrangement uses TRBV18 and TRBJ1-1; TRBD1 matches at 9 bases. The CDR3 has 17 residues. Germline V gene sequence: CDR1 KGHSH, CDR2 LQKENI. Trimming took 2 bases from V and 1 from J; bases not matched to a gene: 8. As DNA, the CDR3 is TGTGCCAGCTCACCAGATTTGGACAGGGGAGCGAACACTGAAGCTTTCTTT. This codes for CASSPDLDRGANTEAFF. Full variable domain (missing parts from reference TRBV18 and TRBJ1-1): NAGVMQNPRHLVRRRGQEARLRCSPMKGHSHVYWYRQLPEEGLKFMVYLQKENIIDESGMPKERFSAEFPKEGPSILRIQQVVRGDSAAYFCASSPDLDRGANTEAFFGQGTRLTVV.

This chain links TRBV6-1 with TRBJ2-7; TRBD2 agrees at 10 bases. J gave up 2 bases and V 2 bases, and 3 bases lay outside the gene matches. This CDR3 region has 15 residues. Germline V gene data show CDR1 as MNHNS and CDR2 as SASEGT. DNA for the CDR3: TGTGCCAGCAGTGAAACGCTAGCGGGGGCCTACGAGCAGTACTTC. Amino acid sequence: CASSETLAGAYEQYF.